The 2 T cell receptor beta chains presented below share a single source sample, sequenced in a study of response to subunit inactivated influenza vaccine. TCRdb redid the calling of the RT-PCR reads with MiXCR, one entry per CDR3 protein. Seen here are over 450,000 distinct CDR3 sequences, over 10% observed once, and the top ten hold 10% to 15%. The source material was PBMCs from blood, sampled roughly 47 days after vaccination. The receptors were sampled from a man aged 45-65 years who received an inactivated influenza vaccine.

This clonotype has just one count. The rearrangement links TRBV9 to TRBJ2-1; D might be TRBD1 or TRBD2, each matching 5 bases. The CDR3 contains 15 residues. Germline loops: CDR1 SGDLS, CDR2 YYNGEE. The V gene lost 0 bases and the J gene lost 3 bases, with 10 bases spanning the gap. The CDR3 sequence: CASSVEWGIYNEQFF. In DNA, the CDR3 is TGTGCCAGCAGCGTAGAGTGGGGGATCTACAATGAGCAGTTCTTC.

For this clonotype: A much larger clone lies one base from this, so it may be a read error. The chain is built from TRBV5-1 and TRBJ1-2; D not certain. Germline V CDR1 and CDR2: SGHRS, YFSETQ. Trimming left V 0 bases short and J 9 bases short, with 9 bases between. This CDR3 has 12 residues. The CDR3 DNA reads as TGCGCCAGCAGCTTGGAAATGGGTAGCTACACCTTC. It translates to CASSLEMGSYTF.